This T cell receptor beta chain came from a study of blood T cell repertoires in COVID-19. As for the study in general: Samples of COVID-19 (acute and convalescent) were obtained from the United States, Italy and Spain. The analysed material was cDNA or gDNA that came from T cells, B-cell-depleted T cells, or PBMCs.

Under the authors' procedure: It was from reference gene primer amplification that nucleated cell counts were estimated. Produced via immunoSEQ multiplex PCR; TCRdb's table is partial and in-frame only. V, J and clone size are those of that table, while D and trimming were read from the DNA. The sample contains some 150,000 clones, 87% of which appear only once. The CDR3 covers 18 residues. Germline CDR1 and CDR2: WNHNN and SYGVQD (reference sequence). Losses at the gene ends were 6 bases for V and 4 bases for J; bases not matched to a gene: 16. The source material was peripheral blood. The chain has TRBV10-1 and TRBJ2-1; 9 nucleotides match TRBD1. The origin of this receptor is a middle-aged man who had recovered from COVID-19. CDR3 nucleotides: TGCGCCAGCAGGGACCCGGGGGACAGGGACGGTGGGTACAATGAGCAGTTCTTC. Its protein product is CASRDPGDRDGGYNEQFF.